This T cell receptor (beta chain) comes out of a study of T-cell reconstitution after alpha-beta-depleted transplantation in children. Unique molecular identifiers were used to barcode this TCRbeta library. TCRdb reprocessed the PCR reads with MiXCR, giving one entry per CDR3 protein. Of some 290,000 distinct CDR3 sequences in the sample, 9.9% were seen once. Trimming took 6 bases from V and 5 from J; bases not matched to a gene: 13. The CDR3 totals 16 residues. CDR1 is SEHNR, CDR2 FQNEAQ, per germline (reference sequence). The sample was PBMCs from the stem cell graft donor, taken from the stem cell graft. The rearrangement links TRBV7-9 to TRBJ2-5; 9 positions match TRBD2. This clonotype originated in a human donor who donated a stem cell graft to a child with SCID. The CDR3 nucleotides are TGTGCCAGCAGGACCGCTTGGCGGGGGGGCGAGGAGACCCAGTACTTC. Its protein product is CASRTAWRGGEETQYF.